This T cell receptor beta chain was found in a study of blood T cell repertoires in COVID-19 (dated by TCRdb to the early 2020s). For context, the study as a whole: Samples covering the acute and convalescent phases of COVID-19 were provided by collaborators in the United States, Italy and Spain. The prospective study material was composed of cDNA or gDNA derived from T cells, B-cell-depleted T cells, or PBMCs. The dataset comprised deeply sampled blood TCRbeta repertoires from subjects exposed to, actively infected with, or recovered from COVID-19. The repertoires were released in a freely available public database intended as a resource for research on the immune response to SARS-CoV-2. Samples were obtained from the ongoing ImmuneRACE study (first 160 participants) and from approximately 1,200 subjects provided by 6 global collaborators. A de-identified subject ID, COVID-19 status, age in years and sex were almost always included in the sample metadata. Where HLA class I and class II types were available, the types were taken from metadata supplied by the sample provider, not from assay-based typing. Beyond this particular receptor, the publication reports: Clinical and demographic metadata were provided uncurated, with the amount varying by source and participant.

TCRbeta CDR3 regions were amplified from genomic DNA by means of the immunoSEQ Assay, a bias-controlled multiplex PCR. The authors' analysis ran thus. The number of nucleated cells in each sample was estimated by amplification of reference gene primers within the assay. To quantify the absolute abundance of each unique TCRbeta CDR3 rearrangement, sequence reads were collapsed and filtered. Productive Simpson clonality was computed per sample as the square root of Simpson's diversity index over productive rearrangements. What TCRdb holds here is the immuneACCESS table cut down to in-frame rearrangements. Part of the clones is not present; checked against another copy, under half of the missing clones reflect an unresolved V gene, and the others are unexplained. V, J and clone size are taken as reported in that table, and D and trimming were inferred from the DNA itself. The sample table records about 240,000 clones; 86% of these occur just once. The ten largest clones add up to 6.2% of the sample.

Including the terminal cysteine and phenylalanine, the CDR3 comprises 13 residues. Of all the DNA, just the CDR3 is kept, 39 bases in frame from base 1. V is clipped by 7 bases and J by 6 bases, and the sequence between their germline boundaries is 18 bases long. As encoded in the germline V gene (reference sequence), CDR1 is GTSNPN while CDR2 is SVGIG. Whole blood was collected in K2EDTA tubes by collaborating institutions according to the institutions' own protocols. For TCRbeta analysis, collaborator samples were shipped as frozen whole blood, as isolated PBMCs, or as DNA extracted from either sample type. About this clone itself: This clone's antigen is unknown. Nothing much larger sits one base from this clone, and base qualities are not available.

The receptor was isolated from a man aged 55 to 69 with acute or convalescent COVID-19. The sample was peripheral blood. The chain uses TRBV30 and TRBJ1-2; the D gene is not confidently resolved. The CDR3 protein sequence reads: CAFDSRPRDGYTF. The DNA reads TGTGCCTTCGATTCCCGTCCGCGGGATGGCTACACCTTC.